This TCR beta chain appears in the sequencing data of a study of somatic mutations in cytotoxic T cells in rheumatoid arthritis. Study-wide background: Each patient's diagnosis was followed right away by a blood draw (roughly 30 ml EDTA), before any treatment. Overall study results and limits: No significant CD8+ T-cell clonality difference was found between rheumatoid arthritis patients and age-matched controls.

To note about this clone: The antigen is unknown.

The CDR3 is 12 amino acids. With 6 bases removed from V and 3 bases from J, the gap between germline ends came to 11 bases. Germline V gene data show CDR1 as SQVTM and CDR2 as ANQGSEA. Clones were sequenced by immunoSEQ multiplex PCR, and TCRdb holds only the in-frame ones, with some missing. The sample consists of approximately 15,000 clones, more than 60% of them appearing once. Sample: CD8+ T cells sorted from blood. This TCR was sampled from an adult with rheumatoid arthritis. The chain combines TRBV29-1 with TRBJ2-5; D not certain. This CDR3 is CSVDDWEETQYF. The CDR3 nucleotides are TGCAGCGTCGATGACTGGGAAGAGACCCAGTACTTC.